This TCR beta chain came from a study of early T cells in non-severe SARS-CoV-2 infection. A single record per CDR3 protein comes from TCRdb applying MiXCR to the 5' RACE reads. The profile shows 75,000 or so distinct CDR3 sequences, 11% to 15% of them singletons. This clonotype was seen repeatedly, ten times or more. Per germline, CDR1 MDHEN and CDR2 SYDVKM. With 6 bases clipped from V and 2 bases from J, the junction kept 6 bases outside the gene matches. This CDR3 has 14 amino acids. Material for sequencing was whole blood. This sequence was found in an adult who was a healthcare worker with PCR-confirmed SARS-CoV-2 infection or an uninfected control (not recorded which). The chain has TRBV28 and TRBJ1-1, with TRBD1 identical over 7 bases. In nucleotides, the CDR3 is TGTGCCAGCAGGTCAGGGGGGGGAAACACTGAAGCTTTCTTT. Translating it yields CASRSGGGNTEAFF. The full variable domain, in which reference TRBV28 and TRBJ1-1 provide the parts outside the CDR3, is DVKVTQSSRYLVKRTGEKVFLECVQDMDHENMFWYRQDPGLGLRLIYFSYDVKMKEKGDIPEGYSVSREKKERFSLILESASTNQTSMYLCASRSGGGNTEAFFGQGTRLTVV.